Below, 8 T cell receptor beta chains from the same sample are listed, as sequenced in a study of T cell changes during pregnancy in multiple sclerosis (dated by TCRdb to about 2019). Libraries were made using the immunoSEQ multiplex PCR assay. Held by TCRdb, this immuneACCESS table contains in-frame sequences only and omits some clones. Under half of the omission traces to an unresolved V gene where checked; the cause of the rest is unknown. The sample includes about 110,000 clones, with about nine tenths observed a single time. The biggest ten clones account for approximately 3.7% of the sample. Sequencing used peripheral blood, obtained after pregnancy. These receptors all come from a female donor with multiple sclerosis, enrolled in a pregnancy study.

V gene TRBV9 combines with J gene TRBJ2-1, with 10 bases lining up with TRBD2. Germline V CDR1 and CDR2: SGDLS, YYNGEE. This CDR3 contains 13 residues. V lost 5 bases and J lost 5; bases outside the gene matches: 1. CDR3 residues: CASSGLADNEQFF. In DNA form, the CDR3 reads TGTGCCAGCAGTGGACTAGCGGACAATGAGCAGTTCTTC.

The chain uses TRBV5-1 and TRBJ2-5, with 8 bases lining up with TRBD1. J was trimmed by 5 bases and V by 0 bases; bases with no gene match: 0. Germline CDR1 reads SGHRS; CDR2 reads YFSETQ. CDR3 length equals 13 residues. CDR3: CASSLGQGETQYF. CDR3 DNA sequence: TGCGCCAGCAGCTTGGGACAGGGGGAGACCCAGTACTTC.

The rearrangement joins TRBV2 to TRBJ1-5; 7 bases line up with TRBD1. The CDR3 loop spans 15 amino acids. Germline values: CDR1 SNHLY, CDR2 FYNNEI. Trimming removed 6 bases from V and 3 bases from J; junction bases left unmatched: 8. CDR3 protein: CASRADRRVNQPQHF. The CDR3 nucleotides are TGTGCCAGCAGAGCGGACAGGAGGGTCAATCAGCCCCAGCATTTT.

In DNA, the CDR3 is TGTGCCAGTAGTATACGGGACAGGGGGTCTGGCTACACCTTC. Translation gives CASSIRDRGSGYTF. The chain recombines TRBV19 with TRBJ1-2, with 11 bases fitting TRBD1. The germline CDR1 and CDR2 sequences are LNHDA and SQIVND (reference sequence). The CDR3 loop spans 14 amino acids. V lost 2 bases, J lost 7 bases, and 3 bases stayed unmatched.

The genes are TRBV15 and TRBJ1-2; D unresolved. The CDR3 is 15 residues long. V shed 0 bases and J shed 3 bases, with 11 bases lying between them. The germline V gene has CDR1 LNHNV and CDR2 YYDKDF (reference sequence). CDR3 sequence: CATSRDRLTYYGYTF. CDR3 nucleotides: TGTGCCACCAGCAGAGATCGATTGACATACTATGGCTACACCTTC.

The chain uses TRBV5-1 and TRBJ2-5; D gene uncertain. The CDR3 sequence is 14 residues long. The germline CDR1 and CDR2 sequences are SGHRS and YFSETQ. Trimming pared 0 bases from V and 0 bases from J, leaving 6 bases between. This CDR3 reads CASSLGANQETQYF. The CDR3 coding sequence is TGCGCCAGCAGCTTGGGGGCTAACCAAGAGACCCAGTACTTC.

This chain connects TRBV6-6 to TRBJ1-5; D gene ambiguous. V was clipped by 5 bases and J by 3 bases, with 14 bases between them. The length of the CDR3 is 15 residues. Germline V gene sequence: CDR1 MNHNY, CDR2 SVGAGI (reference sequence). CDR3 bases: TGTGCCAGCAGTACCGACACGTATCACAATCAGCCCCAGCATTTT. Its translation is CASSTDTYHNQPQHF.

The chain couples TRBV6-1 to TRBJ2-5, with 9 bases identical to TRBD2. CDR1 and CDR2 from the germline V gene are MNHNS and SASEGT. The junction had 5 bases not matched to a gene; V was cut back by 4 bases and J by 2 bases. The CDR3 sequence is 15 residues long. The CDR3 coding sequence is TGTGCCAGCAGTGGGGGGAGCGGGGGGCAAGAGACCCAGTACTTC. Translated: CASSGGSGGQETQYF.